Below, one T cell receptor (beta chain) is given with its context. The data are from a study of control samples from healthy donors and cancer patients. The CDR3 loop spans 13 amino acids. The germline V and J ends were trimmed by 7 bases and 3 bases, with 12 bases remaining between them. From germline, CDR1 is MNHEY and CDR2 SMNVEV (reference sequence). Clones were sequenced by immunoSEQ multiplex PCR, and TCRdb holds only the in-frame ones, with some missing. The repertoire holds approximately 90,000 clones, with about 88% as singletons. This sequence joins TRBV27 and TRBJ1-2; no definite D call. Sequences were obtained from blood. The TCR originated in a woman in her seventies in good health. The CDR3 region is CASKTGTDYGYTF. CDR3 nucleotide sequence: TGTGCCAGCAAGACCGGAACAGACTATGGCTACACCTTC.